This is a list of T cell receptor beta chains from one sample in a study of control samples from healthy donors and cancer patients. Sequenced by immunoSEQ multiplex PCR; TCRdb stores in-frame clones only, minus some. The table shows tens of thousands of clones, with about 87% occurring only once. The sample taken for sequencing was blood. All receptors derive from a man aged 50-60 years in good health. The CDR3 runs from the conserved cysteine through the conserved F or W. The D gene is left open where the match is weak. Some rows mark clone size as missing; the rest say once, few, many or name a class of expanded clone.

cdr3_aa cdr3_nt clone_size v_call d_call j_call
CASSLQDPYNSPLHF TGTGCCAGCAGCTTGCAAGACCCGTATAATTCACCCCTCCACTTT NA TRBV5-4 NA TRBJ1-6
CASSPQRASNQPQHF TGTGCCAGTAGTCCTCAACGGGCCTCCAATCAGCCCCAGCATTTT NA TRBV19 NA TRBJ1-5
CAIKGGTMNTEAFF TGTGCCATCAAGGGGGGAACGATGAACACTGAAGCTTTCTTT NA TRBV10-3 NA TRBJ1-1
CAISETGLAARYEQYF TGTGCCATCAGTGAGACGGGACTAGCGGCAAGATACGAGCAGTACTTC NA TRBV10-3 TRBD2 TRBJ2-7
CAISALAGAGYEQYF TGTGCCATCAGTGCCTTAGCGGGAGCGGGCTACGAGCAGTACTTC few TRBV10-3 TRBD2 TRBJ2-7
CAISESRNNQPQHF TGTGCCATCAGTGAGTCAAGGAACAATCAGCCCCAGCATTTT NA TRBV10-3 NA TRBJ1-5
CASRNYNEQFF TGTGCCAGCAGAAACTACAATGAGCAGTTCTTC NA TRBV2 NA TRBJ2-1
CASSLGLAGRSYNEQFF TGTGCCAGCAGCTTAGGGCTAGCGGGACGGTCCTACAATGAGCAGTTCTTC NA TRBV11-2 TRBD2 TRBJ2-1
CATSDGDTDEQFF TGTGCCACCAGTGATGGGGACACCGATGAGCAGTTCTTC NA TRBV24-1 NA TRBJ2-1
CASHTITEAFF TGTGCCAGCCACACGATTACTGAAGCTTTCTTT NA TRBV6-5 NA TRBJ1-1
CASSLGGRGRYSNQPQHF TGTGCCAGCAGCCTAGGGGGGAGGGGAAGATATAGCAATCAGCCCCAGCATTTT NA TRBV28 NA TRBJ1-5
CASSQGWGLQPQHF TGCGCCAGCAGCCAAGGTTGGGGCCTACAGCCCCAGCATTTT once TRBV4-1 NA TRBJ1-5
CASSRFGGLAVPSSYEQYF TGTGCCAGCAGCCGATTTGGGGGACTAGCGGTTCCGAGCTCCTACGAGCAGTACTTC NA TRBV7-9 TRBD2 TRBJ2-7
CASSLYGDYNEKLFF TGTGCCAGCAGCTTATATGGGGACTATAATGAAAAACTGTTTTTT NA TRBV7-9 NA TRBJ1-4
CASSPGQNYGYTF TGTGCCAGCAGCCCCGGACAGAACTATGGCTACACCTTC NA TRBV6-2/TRBV6-3 NA TRBJ1-2
CASSKGVPPELAGAVYNEQFF TGTGCCAGCAGCAAAGGAGTCCCCCCCGAACTAGCGGGAGCGGTGTACAATGAGCAGTTCTTC NA TRBV21-1 NA TRBJ2-1
CASSLAGQGSGNTIYF TGCGCCAGCAGCTTGGCCGGACAGGGCTCTGGAAACACCATATATTTT NA TRBV5-1 TRBD1 TRBJ1-3
CASSSPSGGLNTF TGTGCCAGCAGTTCCCCCTCCGGGGGATTGAACACCTTC NA TRBV6-5 NA TRBJ1-2
CASSFGETGGDYGYTF TGTGCCAGCAGCTTTGGAGAAACAGGGGGCGACTATGGCTACACCTTC once TRBV7-3 TRBD1 TRBJ1-2
CASSLERAGGNTIYF TGCGCCAGCAGCTTGGAAAGGGCCGGGGGAAACACCATATATTTT NA TRBV5-1 NA TRBJ1-3
CASSLAGGDRSQTGELFF TGTGCCAGCAGCTTAGCAGGGGGGGACAGGAGTCAGACCGGGGAGCTGTTTTTT once TRBV7-6 NA TRBJ2-2
CASSLEVAGDGGELFF TGTGCCAGCAGCTTGGAGGTAGCGGGAGACGGCGGGGAGCTGTTTTTT NA TRBV5-6 TRBD2 TRBJ2-2
CASSLGGLGNSPLHF TGCGCCAGCAGCTTGGGGGGATTAGGAAATTCACCCCTCCACTTT NA TRBV5-1 NA TRBJ1-6
CASRTGGGNTQYF TGTGCCAGCAGGACAGGGGGCGGAAATACGCAGTATTTT NA TRBV5-5 TRBD1 TRBJ2-3
CASSAQGNGGNTIYF TGTGCCAGCAGCGCCCAGGGTAATGGCGGAAACACCATATATTTT NA TRBV5-6 NA TRBJ1-3
CASRQVGRLEETQYF TGCGCCAGCAGACAAGTTGGGCGACTAGAAGAGACCCAGTACTTC NA TRBV5-1 NA TRBJ2-5
CASSWGPYEQYF TGTGCCAGCAGCTGGGGTCCCTACGAGCAGTACTTC NA TRBV5-5 NA TRBJ2-7
CASSRTGTSGNNEQFF TGTGCCAGCAGCAGAACCGGGACTAGCGGGAACAATGAGCAGTTCTTC NA TRBV13 TRBD2 TRBJ2-1
CASRSDPQTPFYTF TGTGCCAGTAGATCGGACCCCCAAACCCCCTTCTACACCTTC NA TRBV19 NA TRBJ1-2
CASTASGGYNEQFF TGCGCCAGCACCGCCTCCGGGGGCTACAATGAGCAGTTCTTC NA TRBV5-1 NA TRBJ2-1
CASRLQGNQPQHF TGTGCCAGTAGGCTACAGGGGAATCAGCCCCAGCATTTT few TRBV19 TRBD1 TRBJ1-5